The rows below give T cell receptor beta chains drawn from one sample of a study of cytotoxic CD8 clonotypes in ibrutinib-treated CLL. Method: immunoSEQ multiplex PCR; TCRdb's copy keeps in-frame clones and lacks some. The sample has some 98,000 clones, around 73% seen once. Source: PBMCs, taken after 12 months of ibrutinib treatment. These TCRs come from a human donor with chronic lymphocytic leukemia. Each CDR3 is given with its conserved first and last residue. The D gene is left open where the match is weak. Only some rows state a clone size, as once, few, many or a class for expanded clones.

j_call v_call d_call cdr3_length clone_size cdr3_aa cdr3_nt
TRBJ1-5 TRBV25-1 TRBD1 15 . CASSYPGQLNQPQHF TGTGCCAGTTCTTACCCGGGACAGCTAAATCAGCCCCAGCATTTT
TRBJ2-7 TRBV9 TRBD2 16 . CASSVVGLAGAHEQYF TGTGCCAGCAGCGTAGTAGGGCTAGCGGGGGCCCACGAGCAGTACTTC
TRBJ1-6 TRBV13 . 14 few CASSFGSYNSPLHF TGTGCCAGCAGCTTTGGCTCCTATAATTCACCCCTCCACTTT
TRBJ2-3 TRBV6-1 TRBD2 17 . CASSEGVVAGGTDTQYF TGTGCCAGCAGTGAAGGGGTGGTAGCGGGGGGCACAGATACGCAGTATTTT
TRBJ2-3 TRBV10-3 . 17 . CAISESFRSEATDTQYF TGTGCCATCAGTGAGTCGTTTCGCAGTGAGGCCACAGATACGCAGTATTTT
TRBJ1-2 TRBV30 TRBD1 13 once CAWSDRGDYGYTF TGTGCCTGGAGTGACAGGGGCGACTATGGCTACACCTTC
TRBJ2-3 TRBV6-1 . 15 once CASSSEKGMTDTQYF TGTGCCAGCAGCTCTGAGAAGGGGATGACAGATACGCAGTATTTT
TRBJ2-5 TRBV30 TRBD1 12 . CAWSGTGETQYF TGTGCCTGGTCCGGGACAGGAGAGACCCAGTACTTC
TRBJ2-1 TRBV7-2 TRBD1 15 . CASSFLGQASVEQFF TGTGCCAGCAGCTTTTTAGGACAGGCTAGTGTTGAGCAGTTCTTC
TRBJ1-2 TRBV30 . 14 . CAWESFGGASGYTF TGTGCCTGGGAATCCTTCGGGGGGGCCTCTGGCTACACCTTC
TRBJ1-2 TRBV10-2 . 12 . CASSEAGYGYTF TGCGCCAGCAGTGAGGCAGGCTATGGCTACACCTTC
TRBJ2-6 TRBV15 . 18 . CATSRDKTRFSGANVLTF TGTGCCACCAGCAGAGATAAGACCCGGTTTTCTGGGGCCAACGTCCTGACTTTC
TRBJ1-3 TRBV30 . 14 . CAWSVGGGARPEYF .